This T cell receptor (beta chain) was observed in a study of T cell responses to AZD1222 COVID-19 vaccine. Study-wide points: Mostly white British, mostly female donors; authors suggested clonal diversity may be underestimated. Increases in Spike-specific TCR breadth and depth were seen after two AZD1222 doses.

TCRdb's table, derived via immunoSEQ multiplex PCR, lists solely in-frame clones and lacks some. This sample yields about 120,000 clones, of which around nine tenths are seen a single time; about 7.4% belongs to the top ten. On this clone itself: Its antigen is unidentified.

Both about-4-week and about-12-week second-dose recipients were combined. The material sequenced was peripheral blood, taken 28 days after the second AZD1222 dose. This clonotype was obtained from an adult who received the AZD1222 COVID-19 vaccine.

The CDR3 nucleotides are TGTGCCAGCAGCTTATTAGGTCAATACGAGCAGTACTTC. The encoded protein is CASSLLGQYEQYF. The J gene is TRBJ2-7, the V gene TRBV7-9; the D is unclear. This CDR3 contains 13 residues. Germline values: CDR1 SEHNR, CDR2 FQNEAQ (reference sequence). The V and J ends lost 2 bases and 4 bases respectively, with 9 bases between them. The variable domain in full, completed from reference TRBV7-9 and TRBJ2-7, reads DTGVSQNPRHKITKRGQNVTFRCDPISEHNRLYWYRQTLGQGPEFLTYFQNEAQLEKSRLLSDRFSAERPKGSFSTLEIQRTEQGDSAMYLCASSLLGQYEQYFGPGTRLTVT.